A selection of T cell receptor beta chains follows, all from one sample in a study of control samples from healthy donors and cancer patients. Sequencing used immunoSEQ multiplex PCR; TCRdb keeps in-frame clones, though not all of them. The sample holds about 61,000 clones, around 90% seen once. Source material: PBMCs. These receptors were taken from a man between 60 and 75 years old with colorectal cancer. CDR3s include the opening cysteine and the closing phenylalanine or tryptophan. A D gene is named only where the DNA matches it firmly. Some rows mark clone size as missing; the rest say once, few, many or name a class of expanded clone.

J,V,D,size,CDR3,DNA
TRBJ1-1,TRBV14,TRBD1,once,CASRPQTGLNTEAFF,TGTGCCAGCAGACCCCAGACAGGGCTGAACACTGAAGCTTTCTTT
TRBJ2-7,TRBV29-1,-,-,CSVADRFSYEQYF,TGCAGCGTAGCCGACAGGTTCTCCTACGAGCAGTACTTC
TRBJ1-2,TRBV19,-,-,CASLPSALWDGYTF,TGTGCCAGCCTACCCTCGGCGTTGTGGGATGGCTACACCTTC
TRBJ1-2,TRBV14,-,-,CASSQMVDGYTF,TGTGCCAGCAGCCAAATGGTGGATGGCTACACCTTC
TRBJ2-1,TRBV11-2,-,-,CASSFGRGNVYEQFF,TGTGCCAGCAGCTTTGGCAGGGGTAACGTCTATGAGCAGTTCTTC
TRBJ2-7,TRBV11-3,-,-,CASSRLGSSTYEQYF,TGTGCCAGCAGCCGCCTCGGCAGCAGTACCTACGAGCAGTACTTC
TRBJ2-7,TRBV5-4,TRBD2,-,CASSLTPGGITYEQYF,TGTGCCAGCAGCTTGACCCCCGGGGGGATAACCTACGAGCAGTACTTC
TRBJ2-7,TRBV5-1,TRBD1,few,CASWTGTNSYEQYF,TGCGCCAGCTGGACAGGGACAAACTCCTACGAGCAGTACTTC
TRBJ1-1,TRBV5-1,-,-,CASSNGTPLRRTEAFF,TGCGCCAGCAGCAACGGGACTCCCCTGAGGAGGACTGAAGCTTTCTTT
TRBJ1-1,TRBV18,-,-,CASSPPGRGNTEAFF,TGTGCCAGCTCACCACCGGGGAGGGGAAACACTGAAGCTTTCTTT
TRBJ1-5,TRBV6-2/TRBV6-3,TRBD1,-,CASSWDRSKHF,TGTGCCAGCAGTTGGGACAGGTCCAAGCATTTT
TRBJ2-2,TRBV5-4,TRBD2,-,CASSFASGGRNTGELFF,TGTGCCAGCAGCTTCGCTAGCGGGGGGCGCAACACCGGGGAGCTGTTTTTT
TRBJ1-2,TRBV5-1,-,-,CASSKDSTYGYTF,TGCGCCAGCAGCAAAGACAGCACGTATGGCTACACCTTC
TRBJ2-5,TRBV11-2,-,-,CASSPRHDSYQETQYF,TGTGCCAGCAGCCCTAGGCACGACAGTTACCAAGAGACCCAGTACTTC
TRBJ1-3,TRBV30,-,-,CAWSVLTSGNTIYF,TGTGCCTGGAGTGTTTTAACCTCTGGAAACACCATATATTTT
TRBJ2-1,TRBV2,-,-,CASSEAAWGNEQFF,TGTGCCAGCAGTGAGGCGGCTTGGGGCAATGAGCAGTTCTTC
TRBJ2-3,TRBV19,-,-,CASSIAGTRTDTQYF,TGTGCCAGTAGTATCGCGGGGACACGCACAGATACGCAGTATTTT
TRBJ2-3,TRBV4-2,TRBD2,-,CASSQELRLAGTDTQYF,TGTGCCAGCAGCCAAGAACTCCGGCTAGCGGGCACAGATACGCAGTATTTT
TRBJ1-2,TRBV5-6,TRBD1,-,CASTGDRGRSYGYTF,TGTGCCAGCACGGGAGACAGGGGGCGAAGCTATGGCTACACCTTC
TRBJ1-5,TRBV3-1/TRBV3-2,-,-,CASSQTPGPSNQPQHF,TGTGCCAGCAGCCAAACCCCGGGACCCAGCAATCAGCCCCAGCATTTT
TRBJ2-3,TRBV11-2,-,-,CASESSSGFSTDTQYF,TGTGCCAGCGAATCGTCGTCGGGGTTCAGCACAGATACGCAGTATTTT
TRBJ2-7,TRBV12-2,-,-,CASRLARGQDSVQQYF,TGTGCAAGTCGCTTAGCCCGGGGACAGGACAGTGTGCAGCAGTACTTC
TRBJ1-2,TRBV4-1,TRBD1,-,CASSQDPGDSWLYGYTF,TGCGCCAGCAGCCAAGACCCCGGGGACAGTTGGCTCTATGGCTACACCTTC
TRBJ1-6,TRBV25-1,-,once,CASSGAGSYNSPLHF,TGTGCCAGCAGTGGGGCCGGTTCCTATAATTCACCCCTCCACTTT
TRBJ1-2,TRBV6-5,-,few,CASSYGLGRGTYGYTF,TGTGCCAGCAGTTACGGTTTGGGCAGGGGAACCTATGGCTACACCTTC
TRBJ2-1,TRBV18,TRBD1,-,CASSSNSGTGRNNEQFF,TGTGCCAGCTCATCGAATTCCGGGACAGGGCGAAACAATGAGCAGTTCTTC
TRBJ2-3,TRBV6-2/TRBV6-3,TRBD2,-,CASSYSRSRGSTDTQYF,TGTGCCAGCAGTTACTCGAGGTCGCGGGGGAGCACAGATACGCAGTATTTT
TRBJ2-1,TRBV27,-,-,CASSYSSEQFF,TGTGCCAGCAGTTATAGCAGTGAGCAGTTCTTC
TRBJ1-5,TRBV21-1,-,-,CASSPCLGQLDNQPQHF,TGTGCCAGCAGCCCATGTTTGGGACAGCTGGACAATCAGCCCCAGCATTTT
TRBJ1-2,TRBV6-5,TRBD1,-,CASSPTGNQDYGYTF,TGTGCCAGCAGTCCGACAGGGAATCAAGACTATGGCTACACCTTC
TRBJ1-6,TRBV12-3/TRBV12-4,-,-,CASRQDNSPLHF,TGTGCCAGCAGGCAGGACAATTCACCCCTCCACTTT
TRBJ2-1,TRBV9,-,once,CASSVELAGAFYNEQFF,TGTGCCAGCAGCGTAGAGTTGGCAGGGGCCTTCTACAATGAGCAGTTCTTC
TRBJ2-1,TRBV20-1,TRBD1,-,CSASTTGGSSYNEQFF,TGCAGTGCTAGTACGACAGGGGGCAGTTCCTACAATGAGCAGTTCTTC
TRBJ1-2,TRBV5-1,-,-,CASSLAGANYGYTF,TGCGCCAGCAGCTTGGCGGGCGCTAACTATGGCTACACCTTC
TRBJ2-1,TRBV7-6,TRBD2,-,CASSLGLAGGKNEQFF,TGTGCCAGCAGCTTAGGGCTAGCGGGGGGGAAGAATGAGCAGTTCTTC
TRBJ2-1,TRBV6-5,-,-,CASSLQGSHNEQFF,TGTGCCAGCAGCTTACAGGGCTCACACAATGAGCAGTTCTTC
TRBJ2-5,TRBV7-8,TRBD2,-,CASSSAYSGEVARETQYF,TGTGCCAGCAGCTCGGCGTATAGCGGGGAGGTCGCAAGAGAGACCCAGTACTTC
TRBJ2-5,TRBV3-1/TRBV3-2,-,-,CASSRLAVFGETQYF,TGTGCCAGCAGCCGACTTGCGGTTTTTGGAGAGACCCAGTACTTC
TRBJ1-1,TRBV4-3,-,once,CASSQDRVRAFF,TGCGCCAGCAGCCAAGACCGGGTAAGGGCTTTCTTT
TRBJ1-5,TRBV18,-,-,CASSTEEYSNQPQHF,TGTGCCAGCTCAACCGAGGAGTATAGCAATCAGCCCCAGCATTTT
TRBJ2-7,TRBV5-1,-,-,CASSSTYTYEQYF,TGCGCCAGCAGCTCGACTTACACCTACGAGCAGTACTTC
TRBJ2-7,TRBV6-2/TRBV6-3,TRBD1,-,CASSSTARGNEQYF,TGTGCCAGCAGTTCCACCGCCAGGGGGAACGAGCAGTACTTC
TRBJ2-5,TRBV7-3,-,few,CASSLNAVPTETQYF,TGTGCCAGCAGCTTAAATGCGGTACCGACGGAGACCCAGTACTTC
TRBJ2-5,TRBV7-2,TRBD2,-,CASSRELAGTAQQETQYF,TGTGCCAGCAGTAGAGAGCTAGCGGGAACTGCTCAACAAGAGACCCAGTACTTC
TRBJ1-3,TRBV5-5,-,-,CASSLVWSAGNTIYF,TGTGCCAGCAGCTTGGTGTGGTCTGCAGGAAACACCATATATTTT
TRBJ2-1,TRBV27,TRBD2,-,CASSPRRGGTYNEQFF,TGTGCCAGCAGTCCCCGGCGGGGGGGGACCTACAATGAGCAGTTCTTC
TRBJ1-1,TRBV6-5,-,-,CASSRNRVTPEAFF,TGTGCCAGCAGTAGAAACAGGGTAACACCTGAAGCTTTCTTT
TRBJ2-7,TRBV27,TRBD2,-,CASSLKASGGAHEQYF,TGTGCCAGCAGTTTAAAGGCTAGCGGGGGGGCCCACGAGCAGTACTTC
TRBJ1-2,TRBV9,TRBD1,-,CASSAPGQYYGYTF,TGTGCCAGCAGCGCCCCGGGACAGTACTATGGCTACACCTTC
TRBJ1-1,TRBV14,-,-,CASSQDQGRVNTEAFF,TGTGCCAGCAGCCAAGATCAGGGCAGGGTGAACACTGAAGCTTTCTTT
TRBJ2-5,TRBV6-5,TRBD1,-,CASSTGQGWQETQYF,TGTGCCAGCAGTACCGGACAGGGGTGGCAAGAGACCCAGTACTTC
TRBJ1-6,TRBV7-9,-,-,CASSLAGDPNSPLHF,TGTGCCAGCAGTCTCGCCGGGGACCCTAATTCACCCCTCCACTTT
TRBJ1-2,TRBV11-2,-,once,CASSLALGDYGYTF,TGTGCCAGCAGCTTAGCTTTGGGTGATTATGGCTACACCTTC